This TCR beta chain emerged from a study of blood T cell repertoires in COVID-19. The data were produced by immunoSEQ multiplex PCR, yet TCRdb's version contains in-frame clones alone and is incomplete. The sample gives 190,000 or so clones, roughly 86% of which show up once; 9% to 12% is in the top ten. The CDR3 is 14 residues long. Germline values: CDR1 MNHEY, CDR2 SMNVEV (reference sequence). The V gene end was trimmed by 6 bases and the J gene end by 11 bases; junction bases not matched to a gene: 13. The sample comprised PBMCs or T cells enriched from blood (not recorded which). The sequence came from a man younger than 35 with acute COVID-19. The chain joins TRBV27 to TRBJ2-7; 10 nucleotides align to TRBD2. CDR3 in DNA: TGTGCCAGCAGCCTAGCGGGAGTTAGTTATCCAGAGTACTTC. Its protein is CASSLAGVSYPEYF.